The 25 T cell receptor beta chains below were found in one sample sequenced in a study of blood T cells in healthy people across ages (dated by TCRdb to between 2014 and 2017). Library prep was done by 5' RACE. The instrument given in TCRdb is Illumina HiSeq 2500. A second PCR of roughly 6 to 11 cycles was run with a J-beta primer mix and a sample-barcoded 5' primer. TCRdb reprocessing: public reads trimmed at Q25 with fastp, clones called with MiXCR, in-frame beta chains kept. Here each entry gathers all rows of one CDR3 protein and keeps the most common genes and DNA. The sample records roughly 1.6 million distinct CDR3 sequences, 30% to 40% of which are singletons. The top ten clonotypes cover approximately 10% of the sample. Sequencing used blood. Receptors were obtained from a woman younger than 45 in good health.

The CDR3 nucleotides are TGCAGTGCTAGTTTTACTACTCAAGAGACCCAGTACTTC. This gives the protein CSASFTTQETQYF. V and J are TRBV20-1 and TRBJ2-5; D is uncertain. The germline gives CDR1 DFQATT, CDR2 SNEGSKA (reference sequence). Trimming removed 3 bases at V and 2 bases at J, with 10 bases between. This CDR3 contains 13 residues.

This sequence joins TRBV4-1 and TRBJ2-7; possibly TRBD2 for D (5 bases). From germline, CDR1 is MGHRA and CDR2 YSYEKL. This CDR3 is 13 amino acids long. The V end lost 3 bases, the J end lost 2 bases, and 8 bases lay between the germline ends. The CDR3 DNA is TGCGCCAGCAGCCAGCACGGGACCTACGAGCAGTACTTC. Translation: CASSQHGTYEQYF.

Turning to this clonotype: A read error is possible here, since a much larger clone lies one base away. The rearrangement links TRBV20-1 to TRBJ2-7; TRBD2 is a possible D gene (5 bases). V was pared by 4 bases and J by 2 bases, with 15 bases between. CDR3 length equals 14 residues. Germline V gives CDR1 DFQATT, CDR2 SNEGSKA (reference sequence). CDR3 DNA sequence: TGCAGTGCTATCTGCGCGGCCGGGGCCTACGAGCAGTACTTC. Translating gives CSAICAAGAYEQYF.

V and J are TRBV27 and TRBJ2-7; 9 bases map to TRBD1. The CDR3 extends over 15 amino acids. V was pared by 6 bases and J by 3 bases, with 9 bases of the junction left unmatched. Germline V gene sequence: CDR1 MNHEY, CDR2 SMNVEV (reference sequence). The DNA for the CDR3 is TGTGCCAGCAGATCTGCCGGGACAGGGTGCTACGAGCAGTACTTC. Amino acid sequence: CASRSAGTGCYEQYF.

The rearrangement uses TRBV20-1 and TRBJ2-7; D is uncertain. Deletions cut 0 bases from V and 4 bases from J, with 22 bases between. CDR3 length: 17 amino acids. Per the germline V gene, CDR1 is DFQATT and CDR2 is SNEGSKA (reference sequence). This CDR3 is CSARDRKPWDHGYEQYF. In nucleotides, the CDR3 is TGCAGTGCTAGAGATCGGAAACCTTGGGATCACGGGTACGAGCAGTACTTC.

The chain is built from TRBV14 and TRBJ2-4, with 7 bases fitting TRBD1. TRBJ2-7 explains the end of the DNA better; the J call may be wrong. The germline V gene has CDR1 SGHDN and CDR2 FVKESK. This CDR3 is 16 amino acids long. CDR3 loop: CASSQESGQLSYEQYF. CDR3 sequence (DNA): TGTGCCAGCAGCCAAGAGTCGGGACAGTTGTCCTACGAGCAGTACTTC.

This clonotype has more than one count but fewer than ten. A read error is possible here, since a much larger clone lies one base away. The V call is TRBV10-3, the J call TRBJ2-3; 12 bases fit TRBD2. The length of the CDR3 is 16 residues. V was pared by 2 bases and J by 2 bases, with 2 bases of the junction left unmatched. Germline V gives CDR1 ENHRY, CDR2 SYGVKD. In nucleotides, the CDR3 is TGTGCCATCAGTGAGGGACTAGCGGGAATCACAGATACGCAGTATTTT. Translating gives CAISEGLAGITDTQYF.

The gene calls are TRBV9 and TRBJ1-6; tentative D call: TRBD1 (5 bases). In germline, CDR1 is SGDLS, CDR2 YYNGEE. The CDR3 covers 15 residues. Trimming shortened V by 3 bases and J by 9 bases, and 16 bases separated the two germline ends. CDR3 amino acids: CASSGGAAGGSPLHF. DNA for the CDR3: TGTGCCAGCAGCGGCGGGGCAGCCGGCGGTTCACCCCTCCACTTT.

This clonotype was picked up many times. The rearrangement uses TRBV12-3 or TRBV12-4 and TRBJ2-7, with no clear D. The CDR3 covers 15 residues. V lost 2 bases and J 4 bases, leaving 15 bases between the germline ends. The DNA for the CDR3 is TGTGCCAGCAGTTTATCTTCAGGACGGCGGTACGAGCAGTACTTC. Protein product: CASSLSSGRRYEQYF.

Note on this clonotype: Given the absence of the conserved phenylalanine or tryptophan at the CDR3 end, a read error is likely. The V and J genes are TRBV7-3 and TRBJ2-3; 7 bases match TRBD1. V gave up 4 bases and J gave up 0 bases; unmatched junction bases: 7. Germline CDR1 and CDR2: SGHTA and FQGTGA. The CDR3 consists of 16 residues. DNA of the CDR3: TGTGCCAGCAGCTCGAGGACAGGATCGAGCACAGATACGCAGTATTGT. It specifies CASSSRTGSSTDTQYC.

The chain joins TRBV24-1 to TRBJ2-1; D is uncertain. Germline CDR1 and CDR2: KGHDR and SFDVKD. V was clipped by 0 bases and J by 0 bases, with 8 bases between them. This CDR3 is 16 amino acids long. CDR3 residues: CATSDLRAVSYNEQFF. CDR3 DNA: TGTGCCACCAGTGATTTGAGAGCTGTCTCCTACAATGAGCAGTTCTTC.

There are a few counts of this clonotype. The chain joins TRBV20-1 to TRBJ2-7, with D tentatively TRBD1 (5 bases). The V and J ends lost 6 bases and 5 bases respectively, with 20 bases between them. Germline lookup yields CDR1 DFQATT and CDR2 SNEGSKA (reference sequence). The CDR3 has 14 amino acids. The CDR3 spells CSAAPRATPHEQYF. The CDR3 DNA reads as TGCAGTGCCGCCCCCAGGGCGACCCCCCACGAGCAGTACTTC.

The table lists this clonotype with many counts. The chain joins TRBV7-2 to TRBJ2-7; either TRBD1 or TRBD2 may fit D (5 bases each). Germline CDR1 is SGHTA and CDR2 is FQGNSA. The V gene lost 0 bases and the J gene lost 4 bases, with 10 bases spanning the gap. This CDR3 contains 14 residues. CDR3 sequence reads: CASSLAGVGYEQYF. CDR3 coding DNA: TGTGCCAGCAGCTTAGCGGGGGTTGGATACGAGCAGTACTTC. Filled out from reference TRBV7-2 and TRBJ2-7, the complete variable domain reads GAGVSQSPSNKVTEKGKDVELRCDPISGHTALYWYRQSLGQGLEFLIYFQGNSAPDKSGLPSDRFSAERTGGSVSTLTIQRTQQEDSAVYLCASSLAGVGYEQYFGPGTRLTVT.

The J gene is TRBJ2-3, the V gene TRBV7-9, with TRBD2 as a possible D gene (5 bases). V lost 3 bases and J 6 bases, leaving 16 bases between the germline ends. The CDR3 totals 15 residues. Germline loops: CDR1 SEHNR, CDR2 FQNEAQ (reference sequence). CDR3 sequence: CASSLWLAEADTQYF. CDR3 DNA sequence: TGTGCCAGCAGCTTGTGGTTGGCGGAGGCGGATACGCAGTATTTT.

This clonotype showed up just a few times. V gene TRBV7-9 combines with J gene TRBJ2-7; D ambiguous. The germline V and J ends were trimmed by 0 bases and 3 bases, with 6 bases remaining between them. Germline V lookup: CDR1 SEHNR, CDR2 FQNEAQ (reference sequence). The CDR3 sequence is 13 residues long. CDR3 in amino acids: CASSLAGHYEQYF. The CDR3 DNA follows: TGTGCCAGCAGCTTAGCTGGGCACTACGAGCAGTACTTC.

This clonotype was observed many times. This chain links TRBV7-9 with TRBJ2-5; D may be TRBD1 (5 bases). This CDR3 is built from 13 residues. The ends were cut back, 5 bases at V and 9 bases at J, with 16 bases in the middle. From germline, CDR1 is SEHNR and CDR2 FQNEAQ (reference sequence). The CDR3 DNA reads as TGTGCCAGCAGCCGACCTCCAGGGTTCTCCCAGTACTTC. Translation: CASSRPPGFSQYF.

About this clonotype: This may arise from a read error, as a much more abundant clone is one base away. The chain uses TRBV20-1 and TRBJ2-1; D is unresolved. The CDR3 is made up of 13 amino acids. The V gene lost 3 bases and the J gene lost 11 bases, with 17 bases spanning the gap. Per the germline V gene, CDR1 is DFQATT and CDR2 is SNEGSKA (reference sequence). The CDR3 nucleotides are TGCAGTGCTAGGCTCCCTTTGGGGAATAAGCAGTTCTTC. Translated: CSARLPLGNKQFF.

This clonotype was counted a few times. CDR3 DNA: TGTGCCAGCAGTTTATCTCCTGGACTAGCGGGTCAAGAGACCCAGTACTTC. As protein: CASSLSPGLAGQETQYF. The chain joins TRBV27 to TRBJ2-5; TRBD2 matches 11 bases. J lost 2 bases, V lost 0 bases, and 5 bases had no gene match. Per germline, CDR1 MNHEY and CDR2 SMNVEV (reference sequence). This CDR3 has 17 amino acids.

The chain has TRBV20-1 and TRBJ1-2; TRBD1 might be the D (6 bases). Germline assignment: CDR1 DFQATT and CDR2 SNEGSKA (reference sequence). Between the trimmed V and J ends, which lost 5 bases and 6 bases, there was a span of 16 bases. The CDR3 spans 13 residues. CDR3 nucleotides: TGCAGTGCTGAAACCCAGGGGAGCCATGGCTACACCTTC. Translation: CSAETQGSHGYTF.

At least ten counts were recorded for this clonotype. This chain joins TRBV20-1 and TRBJ1-2; 7 positions match TRBD1. Germline-derived CDR1 and CDR2 are DFQATT and SNEGSKA (reference sequence). The CDR3 loop spans 13 amino acids. With 6 bases clipped from V and 0 bases from J, the junction kept 4 bases outside the gene matches. The chain's CDR3 is CSARDRTNYGYTF. The DNA for the CDR3 is TGCAGTGCCAGGGACAGAACTAACTATGGCTACACCTTC.

This clonotype was seen ten or more times. CDR3 loop: CASRTGANEQYF. CDR3 DNA sequence: TGTGCCAGCCGAACAGGGGCCAACGAGCAGTACTTC. The rearrangement uses TRBV27 and TRBJ2-7; 7 positions agree with TRBD1. CDR3 length: 12 residues. The V segment lost 8 bases and the J segment 5 bases; nucleotides outside the gene matches: 6. CDR1 is MNHEY and CDR2 is SMNVEV in the germline V gene (reference sequence).

The chain recombines TRBV4-1 with TRBJ2-2, with 8 bases matching TRBD2. This CDR3 comprises 15 residues. J gave up 1 base and V 7 bases, and 5 bases lay outside the gene matches. Germline CDR1 and CDR2: MGHRA and YSYEKL. As DNA, the CDR3 is TGCGCCAGCACGCGCACTAGCGGGAACACCGGGGAGCTGTTTTTT. Residues: CASTRTSGNTGELFF.

The V gene is TRBV7-9, the J gene TRBJ1-6; D is uncertain. Per the germline V gene, CDR1 is SEHNR and CDR2 is FQNEAQ (reference sequence). The CDR3 spans 13 residues. V was shortened by 5 bases and J by 7 bases, with 9 bases between the two germline ends. The CDR3 sequence: CASSITGNSPLHF. CDR3 coding DNA: TGTGCCAGCAGCATAACGGGGAATTCACCCCTCCACTTT.

The chain links TRBV7-2 to TRBJ1-1; D may be TRBD1 (5 bases). This CDR3 contains 14 residues. Trimming took off 3 bases at V and 1 base at J, with 9 bases between the two ends. Germline V gene lookup returns CDR1 SGHTA and CDR2 FQGNSA. This CDR3 is CASSFWGRNTEAFF. The CDR3 DNA is TGTGCCAGCAGCTTTTGGGGGAGGAACACTGAAGCTTTCTTT.

The V call is TRBV3-1, the J call TRBJ1-2, with 8 bases lining up with TRBD1. The germline gives CDR1 LGHDT, CDR2 YNNKEL (reference sequence). There are 13 residues in the CDR3. The junction had 6 bases not matched to a gene; V was cut back by 9 bases and J by 3 bases. The CDR3, as DNA: TGTGCCAGAATTGGACAGGGTGACTATGGCTACACCTTC. This translates into CARIGQGDYGYTF.